This TCR beta chain emerged from a study of response to subunit inactivated influenza vaccine. This clonotype came up a few times. Its antigen is not identified. The CDR3 is made up of 16 amino acids. With V trimmed by 7 bases and J by 5 bases, 15 bases remained unmatched. Germline values: CDR1 SGHRS, CDR2 YFSETQ. TCRdb called the RT-PCR reads again in MiXCR, with one record for every CDR3 protein. The sample lists hundreds of thousands of distinct CDR3 sequences, approximately 17% occurring once. Study outcomes and limitations: It was suggested by the authors that few new T cells are recruited by each seasonal influenza vaccination.

This TCR derives from a man aged 50 to 69 who received an inactivated influenza vaccine. The chain has TRBV5-1 and TRBJ1-3, with 7 bases lining up with TRBD1. The sample in question was CD4+ T cells sorted from PBMCs, obtained 23 to 25 months after vaccination. In DNA form, the CDR3 reads TGCGCCAGCTCGCCCCAGGGGGACAGTGGGAGAAACACCATATATTTT. Its protein product is CASSPQGDSGRNTIYF.